One and the same sample provided the 14 T cell receptor beta chains below, sequenced in a study of shared clonotypes between healthy human individuals. Measured with immunoSEQ multiplex PCR; TCRdb has only the in-frame clones, and not every one. The sample contains around 440,000 clones, 77% of which appear only once. The specimen was PBMCs. The receptors derive from a woman aged 40-49 years in good health. Some clones in this sample may be carry-over from other donors' samples.

This sequence joins TRBV29-1 and TRBJ2-5; D not resolved. The germline V and J ends were trimmed by 4 bases and 3 bases, with 15 bases remaining between them. The CDR3 sequence is 14 residues long. Per germline, CDR1 SQVTM and CDR2 ANQGSEA. CDR3 loop: CSVGPLGRKETQYF. The CDR3 DNA follows: TGCAGCGTTGGGCCCTTGGGAAGGAAAGAGACCCAGTACTTC.

The J gene is TRBJ2-5, the V gene TRBV28, with 8 bases identical to TRBD2. Per the germline V gene, CDR1 is MDHEN and CDR2 is SYDVKM. The J segment lost 1 base and the V segment lost 8 bases, leaving 6 bases of the junction unmatched. There are 14 residues in the CDR3. The CDR3 nucleotides are TGTGCCAGCGTCCTGAGCGGGGGCCAAGAGACCCAGTACTTC. It is translated as CASVLSGGQETQYF.

The gene calls are TRBV6-6 and TRBJ2-5, with TRBD1 identical over 7 bases. The end of the DNA is better explained by TRBJ2-7, so the J call may be wrong. This CDR3 has 14 amino acids. Germline CDR1 and CDR2: MNHNY and SVGAGI (reference sequence). The CDR3 DNA follows: TGTGCCAGCAGCCCCCAGGGGGACAACTACGAGCAGTACTTC. Protein product: CASSPQGDNYEQYF.

In DNA form, the CDR3 reads TGTGCCAGCAGCTCCTTTGGGGGGAGCTATGGCTACACCTTC. This gives the protein CASSSFGGSYGYTF. The chain couples TRBV7-9 to TRBJ1-2, with D perhaps TRBD1 (5 bases). There are 14 residues in the CDR3. Looked up from germline, CDR1 is SEHNR and CDR2 is FQNEAQ (reference sequence). With 4 bases removed from V and 4 bases from J, the gap between germline ends came to 13 bases.

This clone appeared a few times. The rearrangement uses TRBV28 and TRBJ2-2; D is unresolved. The V gene's germline CDR1 is MDHEN and CDR2 SYDVKM. CDR3 length equals 12 residues. V lost 5 bases and J 4 bases, leaving 5 bases between the germline ends. The chain's CDR3 is CASSTATGELFF. The CDR3 DNA reads TGTGCCAGCAGTACGGCCACCGGGGAGCTGTTTTTT.

In DNA, the CDR3 is TGTGCCAGCAGACCGGGGGGCCCGAACACCGGGGAGCTGTTTTTT. The encoded protein is CASRPGGPNTGELFF. The chain combines TRBV28 with TRBJ2-2; D possibly corresponds to TRBD2 (7 bases). V gave up 6 bases and J gave up 0 bases, with 11 bases separating them. Germline-derived CDR1 and CDR2 are MDHEN and SYDVKM. The CDR3 spans 15 residues.

The J gene is TRBJ2-5, the V gene TRBV28; D not resolved. The CDR3 consists of 12 residues. CDR1 and CDR2 (germline): MDHEN, SYDVKM. V lost 6 bases to trimming and J lost 1 base, with 6 bases between them. CDR3 amino acids: CASRSAQETQYF. The CDR3 DNA is TGTGCCAGCAGGTCCGCCCAAGAGACCCAGTACTTC.

V usage is TRBV28 and J usage is TRBJ1-5, with D tentatively TRBD1 (5 bases). Germline V gene sequence: CDR1 MDHEN, CDR2 SYDVKM. The V gene lost 5 bases and the J gene lost 4 bases, with 15 bases spanning the gap. The CDR3 spans 15 residues. This chain's CDR3 is CASSLGDGENQPQHF. DNA of the CDR3: TGTGCCAGCAGTCTGGGGGACGGGGAGAATCAGCCCCAGCATTTT.

The table lists this clone with many counts. The chain joins TRBV2 to TRBJ2-7, with D perhaps matching TRBD1 (5 bases). CDR1 is SNHLY and CDR2 is FYNNEI in the germline V gene. Trimming removed 6 bases from V and 4 bases from J, with 19 bases in between. The CDR3 runs 15 residues. CDR3 in DNA: TGTGCCAGCAGCGCCTTGGACATTCCGAGGTACGAGCAGTACTTC. Translating it yields CASSALDIPRYEQYF.

This rearrangement joins TRBV9 to TRBJ1-5; 7 bases are shared with TRBD1. Germline lookup yields CDR1 SGDLS and CDR2 YYNGEE. Trimming at V came to 3 bases and at J to 4 bases, leaving 4 bases not matched to a gene. The CDR3 is made up of 14 amino acids. The CDR3 bases are TGTGCCAGCAGCGGACAGGGACGGAATCAGCCCCAGCATTTT. It codes for CASSGQGRNQPQHF.

This chain links TRBV5-1 with TRBJ2-7; D is unresolved. The CDR3 extends over 11 amino acids. Germline V gives CDR1 SGHRS, CDR2 YFSETQ. Trimming cost V 4 bases and J 6 bases, with 8 bases left between them. The CDR3 bases are TGCGCCAGCAGCCTAGGGATCGAGCAGTACTTC. It codes for CASSLGIEQYF.

This clone has a count of ten or more. The same CDR3 is also encoded by other DNA sequences in this sample. The gene calls are TRBV7-2 and TRBJ2-1; TRBD2 aligns across 8 bases. Germline CDR1 is SGHTA and CDR2 is FQGNSA. This CDR3 is built from 14 residues. The J segment lost 5 bases and the V segment lost 5 bases, leaving 5 bases of the junction unmatched. Here the CDR3 DNA reads TGTGCCAGCAGCGGGACTAGGATGAACAATGAGCAGTTCTTC. Its protein product is CASSGTRMNNEQFF.

This chain links TRBV30 with TRBJ1-6; TRBD1 agrees at 7 bases. The trim removed 1 base at V and 8 bases at J, leaving 8 bases unmatched. Germline CDR1 GTSNPN, CDR2 SVGIG (reference sequence). The CDR3 loop spans 15 amino acids. CDR3 DNA sequence: TGTGCCTGGAGTGCGGTGAGACAGGGACATTCACCCCTCCACTTT. Amino acid sequence: CAWSAVRQGHSPLHF. The whole variable domain, filled in from reference TRBV30 and TRBJ1-6, reads SQTIHQWPATLVQPVGSPLSLECTVEGTSNPNLYWYRQAAGRGLQLLFYSVGIGQISSEVPQNLSASRPQDRQFILSSKKLLLSDSGFYLCAWSAVRQGHSPLHFGNGTRLTVT.

This chain uses TRBV29-1 with TRBJ2-7; a weak D match, TRBD2 (6 bases). The ends were cut back, 4 bases at V and 3 bases at J, with 19 bases in the middle. The germline gives CDR1 SQVTM, CDR2 ANQGSEA. This CDR3 is built from 15 residues. The CDR3 DNA sequence: TGCAGCGTTGGTGGAGCTGTGGGGGGAATCTACGAGCAGTACTTC. It translates to CSVGGAVGGIYEQYF.